The source of this TCR beta chain is a study of cytomegalovirus exposure and HLA in healthy donors. Study-wide points: Another analysis was done later, and it associated 16,951 TCR beta sequences with HLA alleles at 0.05 false discovery rate. Among CMV-associated TCR beta chains, most appeared HLA-restricted in a later analysis. In a later analysis, V- and J-gene trimming of beta chains associated with a DCLRE1C missense variant, replicated independently.

It was with 60 Vbeta and 13 Jbeta primers that the PCR ran. Clones were sequenced by immunoSEQ multiplex PCR, and TCRdb holds only the in-frame ones, with some missing. The profile shows 70,000 to 80,000 clones, 82% of them singletons. This CDR3 has 14 amino acids. Germline V gives CDR1 SGHRS, CDR2 YFSETQ. V gave up 5 bases and J gave up 0 bases, with 11 bases separating them. A remark on this clone: Its antigen is unknown.

The chain joins TRBV5-1 to TRBJ1-1, with unresolved D. The receptor was isolated from a man younger than 35 in good health and CMV-seronegative. Material: PBMCs. Here the CDR3 reads CASRAGTVNTEAFF. For the CDR3, the DNA is TGCGCCAGCAGGGCGGGTACAGTGAACACTGAAGCTTTCTTT.